This passage covers 19 T cell receptor beta chains from one sample sequenced in a study of Ad26.COV2.S vaccination and SARS-CoV-2 variants. Treatment meaning: about 20 received Ad26.COV2.S at low or high dose, single or two shots; 5 received placebo; per-sample allocation not given. Sampling took place 63 days after the first vaccine or placebo injection. Clones were read by immunoSEQ multiplex PCR, and TCRdb kept only the in-frame ones, dropping some. The table lists about 400,000 clones, under 90% of them singletons, with more than 7% in the top ten. Sample: peripheral blood, taken in a trial of Ad26.COV2.S vaccine versus placebo. These receptors were taken from a person between 18 and 65 years old who received the Ad26.COV2.S COVID-19 vaccine or a placebo.

This clone was counted between two and nine times. The chain employs TRBV13 and TRBJ2-7; TRBD1 aligns across 7 bases. The CDR3 covers 15 residues. Losses at the gene ends were 0 bases for V and 2 bases for J; bases not matched to a gene: 4. Per germline, CDR1 PRHDT and CDR2 FYEKMQ (reference sequence). CDR3 coding DNA: TGTGCCAGCAGCTTAGGATGGGACAGAACCTACGAGCAGTACTTC. As protein: CASSLGWDRTYEQYF.

The chain joins TRBV29-1 to TRBJ2-1; tentatively, D is TRBD1 or TRBD2 (5 bases each). The CDR3 is 12 amino acids. CDR1 is SQVTM and CDR2 is ANQGSEA in the germline V gene. Between the trimmed V and J ends, which lost 7 bases and 8 bases, there was a span of 15 bases. CDR3 in amino acids: CSAPGPFDEQFF. For the CDR3, the DNA is TGCAGCGCCCCGGGACCCTTTGATGAGCAGTTCTTC.

The genes are TRBV6-5 and TRBJ2-7; a weak D match, TRBD1 (5 bases). The germline gives CDR1 MNHEY, CDR2 SVGAGI. The V end was cut by 2 bases, the J end by 10 bases, with 15 bases between. The CDR3 contains 13 residues. Here the CDR3 reads CASSYGQGLDQYF. CDR3 bases: TGTGCCAGCAGTTACGGGCAGGGATTGGATCAGTACTTC.

This clone is a singleton in its sample. V gene TRBV5-4 combines with J gene TRBJ2-3, with D perhaps TRBD1 (8 bases). The germline CDR1 and CDR2 sequences are SGHNT and YYREEE (reference sequence). V gave up 4 bases and J gave up 3 bases, with 18 bases separating them. This CDR3 comprises 16 residues. The chain's CDR3 is CASSQPSQGGTDTQYF. CDR3 bases: TGTGCCAGCAGCCAACCATCACAGGGGGGGACAGATACGCAGTATTTT.

J is TRBJ1-2 and V is TRBV4-3; 7 nucleotides align to TRBD1. V was clipped by 1 base and J by 4 bases; unmatched bases: 12. This CDR3 contains 17 residues. Per the germline V gene, CDR1 is LGHNA and CDR2 is YSLEER. The CDR3 here is CASSQAEMRGRGYGYTF. The CDR3 DNA reads as TGCGCCAGCAGCCAAGCCGAAATGAGGGGGCGCGGCTATGGCTACACCTTC.

This clone appeared a single time. This rearrangement joins TRBV11-2 to TRBJ2-3; a weak D match, TRBD2 (6 bases). The CDR3 loop spans 15 amino acids. Germline CDR1 SGHAT, CDR2 FQNNGV. V lost 4 bases to trimming and J lost 1 base, with 12 bases between them. Here the CDR3 DNA reads TGTGCCAGCAGCTATGGAGGGCACCGCACAGATACGCAGTATTTT. Translated: CASSYGGHRTDTQYF.

Details on this clone: Other DNA sequences within the sample encode an identical CDR3. This sequence joins TRBV2 and TRBJ2-3; D not certain. The CDR3 loop spans 11 amino acids. V was cut by 4 bases and J by 6 bases, with 5 bases left in between. Germline CDR1 is SNHLY and CDR2 is FYNNEI. The CDR3 DNA reads as TGTGCCAGCAGTGGGGCGGATACGCAGTATTTT. As protein: CASSGADTQYF.

The rearrangement links TRBV5-1 to TRBJ2-1, with D perhaps TRBD1 (6 bases). Germline V gene lookup returns CDR1 SGHRS and CDR2 YFSETQ. V lost 2 bases to trimming and J lost 8 bases, with 11 bases between them. This CDR3 spans 13 amino acids. CDR3: CASSFGQSDEQFF. CDR3 nucleotides: TGCGCCAGCAGCTTCGGACAGTCTGATGAGCAGTTCTTC.

V usage is TRBV10-3 and J usage is TRBJ2-1, with 9 bases that match TRBD2. This CDR3 has 15 amino acids. The J segment lost 5 bases and the V segment lost 5 bases, leaving 7 bases of the junction unmatched. From germline, CDR1 is ENHRY and CDR2 SYGVKD. CDR3 sequence reads: CAISRGAGGHNEQFF. CDR3 in DNA: TGTGCCATCAGTCGCGGAGCGGGGGGACACAATGAGCAGTTCTTC.

The chain links TRBV7-9 to TRBJ2-7; the D gene is possibly TRBD1 (6 bases). From germline, CDR1 is SEHNR and CDR2 FQNEAQ (reference sequence). The V and J ends lost 5 bases and 4 bases respectively, with 9 bases between them. This CDR3 has 12 residues. Here the CDR3 reads CASSPDRYEQYF. DNA for the CDR3: TGTGCCAGCAGCCCAGACAGGTACGAGCAGTACTTC.

This clone was seen more than once but under ten times. This chain uses TRBV2 with TRBJ2-4, with D maybe TRBD2 (6 bases). Germline V gene sequence: CDR1 SNHLY, CDR2 FYNNEI. The CDR3 has 15 residues. Trimming pared 8 bases from V and 4 bases from J, leaving 18 bases between. The CDR3 loop reads CASGFLGSGKNIQYF. The CDR3 nucleotides are TGTGCCAGCGGTTTCCTCGGGAGCGGTAAAAACATTCAGTACTTC. Variable domain in full (rest from reference TRBV2 and TRBJ2-4): EPEVTQTPSHQVTQMGQEVILRCVPISNHLYFYWYRQILGQKVEFLVSFYNNEISEKSEIFDDQFSVERPDGSNFTLKIRSTKLEDSAMYFCASGFLGSGKNIQYFGAGTRLSVL.

The CDR3 region is CASSNLQAFTDTQYF. The DNA of the CDR3 is TGTGCCAGCAGCAACCTCCAGGCCTTCACAGATACGCAGTATTTT. The V call is TRBV11-2, the J call TRBJ2-3; D not certain. V gave up 5 bases and J gave up 2 bases, with 14 bases separating them. The CDR3 runs to 15 residues. CDR1 is SGHAT and CDR2 is FQNNGV in the germline V gene.

This chain joins TRBV20-1 and TRBJ2-5; the D is unclear. This CDR3 region has 11 residues. Trimming left V 0 bases short and J 6 bases short, with 5 bases between. The V gene's germline CDR1 is DFQATT and CDR2 SNEGSKA (reference sequence). The CDR3 here is CSARELQTQYF. As DNA, the CDR3 is TGCAGTGCTAGAGAATTGCAGACCCAGTACTTC.

This chain connects TRBV5-1 to TRBJ2-6; unclear D gene. The CDR3 spans 14 residues. V lost 6 bases and J lost 0, with 7 bases in between. Germline V gene lookup returns CDR1 SGHRS and CDR2 YFSETQ. As DNA, the CDR3 is TGCGCCAGCACAACCTCCTCTGGGGCCAACGTCCTGACTTTC. Translated: CASTTSSGANVLTF.

The V and J genes are TRBV19 and TRBJ2-7; D not certain. V was pared by 1 base and J by 4 bases, with 8 bases between. Germline V lookup: CDR1 LNHDA, CDR2 SQIVND (reference sequence). The length of the CDR3 is 13 residues. The chain's CDR3 is CASSIGQAYEQYF. CDR3 nucleotides: TGTGCCAGTAGTATAGGGCAGGCATACGAGCAGTACTTC.

The chain carries TRBV9 and TRBJ2-7; D possibly uses TRBD1 or TRBD2 (6 bases each). The germline V and J ends were trimmed by 0 bases and 3 bases, with 13 bases remaining between them. CDR1 SGDLS and CDR2 YYNGEE come from the germline V gene. The CDR3 extends over 15 amino acids. The CDR3 here is CASSVGPGAHYEQYF. As DNA, the CDR3 is TGTGCCAGCAGCGTAGGGCCGGGGGCGCACTACGAGCAGTACTTC. The complete variable domain, with remaining parts taken from reference TRBV9 and TRBJ2-7, reads DSGVTQTPKHLITATGQRVTLRCSPRSGDLSVYWYQQSLDQGLQFLIQYYNGEERAKGNILERFSAQQFPDLHSELNLSSLELGDSALYFCASSVGPGAHYEQYFGPGTRLTVT.

CDR3 DNA sequence: TGCGCCAGCAGCCACCCACAGGGGCGGAGTGAAAAACTGTTTTTT. It translates to CASSHPQGRSEKLFF. The chain recombines TRBV4-1 with TRBJ1-4; 7 nucleotides align to TRBD1. Germline V gives CDR1 MGHRA, CDR2 YSYEKL. V trimming: 3 bases; J trimming: 7 bases; junction bases outside the gene matches: 8. This CDR3 region has 15 residues.

The DNA for the CDR3 is TGTGCCAGTAGTATACGGGAGAATCAGCCCCAGCATTTT. Its protein is CASSIRENQPQHF. This sequence joins TRBV19 and TRBJ1-5; D not resolved. CDR1 and CDR2 (germline): LNHDA, SQIVND (reference sequence). This CDR3 comprises 13 residues. Trimming cost V 2 bases and J 4 bases, with 6 bases left between them.

The CDR3 loop is CASSHLKYGAFF. In DNA form, the CDR3 reads TGTGCCAGCAGCCACTTAAAGTACGGAGCTTTCTTT. V usage is TRBV3-1 (or the pseudogene TRBV3-2) and J usage is TRBJ1-1; D is unclear. Per germline, CDR1 LGHDT and CDR2 YNNKEL (reference sequence). There are 12 residues in the CDR3. V was trimmed by 3 bases and J by 10 bases, leaving 12 bases between them.